What follows are 20 T cell receptor beta chains derived from one specimen sequenced in a study of vaccination and CD4 T cells after COVID-19. Sequencing of DNA taken from cultured CD4+ T cells relied on the Oncomine TCR Beta short-read assay. One entry per CDR3 protein results from TCRdb running MiXCR on the PCR reads. The sample records about 14,000 distinct CDR3 sequences, roughly 31% being singletons. Treatment denoted: approximately 11-day PBMC culture with coronavirus spike peptide pools or control peptides (ViraFEST assay). No antigen is known for these receptors. The sample consisted of cultured CD4+ T cells from blood. The receptors shown here come from a human donor with COVID-19.

The rearrangement links TRBV19 to TRBJ1-5, with D possibly TRBD1 on 5 matching bases. CDR3 length equals 11 residues. The V and J ends lost 9 bases and 5 bases respectively, with 8 bases between them. From germline, CDR1 is LNHDA and CDR2 SQIVND (reference sequence). The CDR3: CASRGDQPQHF. The CDR3 bases are TGTGCCAGCCGGGGGGATCAGCCCCAGCATTTT.

This clonotype was counted only a few times. The chain links TRBV20-1 to TRBJ1-4; no definite D call. Germline lookup yields CDR1 DFQATT and CDR2 SNEGSKA (reference sequence). V lost 4 bases and J 7 bases, leaving 10 bases between the germline ends. The CDR3 runs 12 residues. The CDR3 DNA sequence: TGCAGTGCTACCACCCCCCCTGAAAAACTGTTTTTT. Amino acid sequence: CSATTPPEKLFF.

This clonotype appeared a few times. The chain uses TRBV19 and TRBJ2-6, with D tentatively TRBD2 (6 bases). V was clipped by 3 bases and J by 5 bases, with 11 bases between them. The CDR3 runs 15 residues. The germline CDR1 and CDR2 sequences are LNHDA and SQIVND (reference sequence). The CDR3 protein is CASSMGGTRANVLTF. DNA of the CDR3: TGTGCCAGTAGTATGGGGGGTACTAGGGCCAACGTCCTGACTTTC. Full variable domain (outside the CDR3, taken from reference TRBV19 and TRBJ2-6): DGGITQSPKYLFRKEGQNVTLSCEQNLNHDAMYWYRQDPGQGLRLIYYSQIVNDFQKGDIAEGYSVSREKKESFPLTVTSAQKNPTAFYLCASSMGGTRANVLTFGAGSRLTVL.

This clonotype was detected a few times. The chain is built from TRBV4-3 and TRBJ1-6; D gene unclear. The V gene's germline CDR1 is LGHNA and CDR2 YSLEER. V was pared by 0 bases and J by 0 bases, with 9 bases between. The CDR3 runs 17 residues. This chain's CDR3 is CASSQERESSYNSPLHF. DNA of the CDR3: TGCGCCAGCAGCCAAGAACGTGAGAGCTCCTATAATTCACCCCTCCACTTT.

By sample share, this clonotype is medium-sized. In nucleotides, the CDR3 is TGCAGTGCTAGTGTATCCCCGACAGGGGGTATGGGTCAGCCCCAGCATTTT. This gives the protein CSASVSPTGGMGQPQHF. The chain has TRBV20-1 and TRBJ1-5, with 9 bases lining up with TRBD1. Trimming at V came to 3 bases and at J to 6 bases, leaving 15 bases not matched to a gene. The CDR3 extends over 17 amino acids. The germline gives CDR1 DFQATT, CDR2 SNEGSKA (reference sequence).

The rearrangement joins TRBV27 to TRBJ1-1, with 9 positions matching TRBD1. The CDR3 consists of 13 residues. Germline V gene sequence: CDR1 MNHEY, CDR2 SMNVEV (reference sequence). V was pared by 7 bases and J by 4 bases, with 4 bases of the junction left unmatched. The CDR3 here is CASKGQGITEAFF. The CDR3 coding sequence is TGTGCCAGCAAGGGACAGGGTATCACTGAAGCTTTCTTT.

The chain links TRBV18 to TRBJ2-7; a possible D gene is TRBD2 (7 bases). V lost 3 bases and J lost 0, with 21 bases in between. The CDR3 is 18 amino acids. Germline loops: CDR1 KGHSH, CDR2 LQKENI. The CDR3 nucleotides are TGTGCCAGCTCACCCCTAGGACAGACGGGGGGAAGCTCCTACGAGCAGTACTTC. It yields the protein CASSPLGQTGGSSYEQYF.

The chain links TRBV10-3 to TRBJ1-5; the match to TRBD1 covers 9 bases. CDR1 and CDR2 (germline): ENHRY, SYGVKD. The CDR3 is 15 residues long. Trimming cost V 6 bases and J 9 bases; bases outside gene matches: 12. The CDR3 reads CAISMGQGASRPQHF. Written as DNA, the CDR3 is TGTGCCATCAGCATGGGACAGGGCGCATCTCGGCCCCAGCATTTT.

The gene calls are TRBV10-3 and TRBJ1-1, with 7 bases fitting TRBD1. V lost 4 bases and J lost 4; bases outside the gene matches: 6. This CDR3 is built from 14 residues. Germline V gives CDR1 ENHRY, CDR2 SYGVKD. CDR3 nucleotide sequence: TGTGCCATCAGTGGAAATCAGGGGGTCACTGAAGCTTTCTTT. Translating it yields CAISGNQGVTEAFF.

The chain carries TRBV27 and TRBJ2-6; maybe TRBD2 (6 bases). Germline V gene sequence: CDR1 MNHEY, CDR2 SMNVEV (reference sequence). Between the trimmed V and J ends, which lost 7 bases and 2 bases, there was a span of 18 bases. CDR3 length: 17 residues. CDR3 loop: CASTSAGIFPGANVLTF. The DNA for the CDR3 is TGTGCCAGCACTAGCGCGGGGATCTTTCCTGGGGCCAACGTCCTGACTTTC.

A remark on this clonotype: The CDR3 carries no conserved terminal phenylalanine or tryptophan, so it likely arises from a read error. V and J are TRBV10-3 and TRBJ2-5, with TRBD2 matching over 7 bases. CDR3 length equals 15 residues. CDR1 ENHRY and CDR2 SYGVKD come from the germline V gene. V dropped 11 bases and J dropped 2; count of bases not matched to a gene: 14. In DNA form, the CDR3 reads TGTGCCGGTGGTGCCGGACTAGACGATCAAGAGACCCAGTACTCC. Translation: CAGGAGLDDQETQYS.

The gene calls are TRBV6-1 and TRBJ1-5; D remains ambiguous. CDR1 is MNHNS and CDR2 is SASEGT in the germline V gene. Deletions cut 2 bases from V and 7 bases from J, with 9 bases between. The CDR3 has 13 residues. The CDR3 loop is CASSESGRQPQHF. CDR3 nucleotides: TGTGCCAGCAGTGAATCAGGACGACAGCCCCAGCATTTT.

The chain uses TRBV20-1 and TRBJ2-3; weak D call: TRBD1 (6 bases). The V end was cut by 3 bases, the J end by 2 bases, with 12 bases between. Germline lookup yields CDR1 DFQATT and CDR2 SNEGSKA (reference sequence). The CDR3 length is 14 residues. The CDR3 spells CSASSGDNTDTQYF. CDR3 in DNA: TGCAGTGCTAGTTCAGGGGACAACACAGATACGCAGTATTTT.

This clonotype was detected only a few times. The chain carries TRBV2 and TRBJ1-3; D unresolved. V was cut by 3 bases and J by 4 bases, with 10 bases left in between. Germline CDR1 is SNHLY and CDR2 is FYNNEI. The CDR3 totals 14 residues. The CDR3 bases are TGTGCCAGCAGTGATCGGGCGGGAGGAAACACCATATATTTT. Protein product: CASSDRAGGNTIYF.

This clonotype was counted between two and nine times. The genes are TRBV6-5 and TRBJ1-2; no definite D call. The V gene's germline CDR1 is MNHEY and CDR2 SVGAGI. The CDR3 has 13 amino acids. Trimming cost V 2 bases and J 8 bases, with 12 bases left between them. CDR3 sequence: CASSYQFPGGYTF. CDR3 sequence (DNA): TGTGCCAGCAGTTACCAATTTCCGGGGGGCTACACCTTC.

The CDR3 protein is CASSPLDRGHNYGYTF. The CDR3 region has the DNA TGTGCCAGCAGTCCTCTGGACAGGGGGCATAACTATGGCTACACCTTC. The rearrangement links TRBV12-3 or TRBV12-4 to TRBJ1-2, with 11 bases matching TRBD1. This CDR3 is built from 16 residues. Trimming removed 5 bases from V and 1 base from J; junction bases left unmatched: 6.

J is TRBJ2-2 and V is TRBV20-1; 7 bases agree with TRBD2. The CDR3 loop spans 17 amino acids. CDR1 and CDR2 (germline): DFQATT, SNEGSKA (reference sequence). V trimming: 0 bases; J trimming: 4 bases; junction bases outside the gene matches: 11. CDR3 in amino acids: CSARDPRLAVITGELFF. The CDR3 nucleotides are TGCAGTGCTAGAGATCCCCGGCTAGCGGTGATCACCGGGGAGCTGTTTTTT.

This clonotype was observed a handful of times. The rearrangement uses TRBV7-6 and TRBJ2-5; no clear D. The ends were cut back, 0 bases at V and 5 bases at J, with 4 bases in the middle. This CDR3 region has 12 residues. In germline, CDR1 is SGHVS, CDR2 FNYEAQ. DNA of the CDR3: TGTGCCAGCAGCTTAGCGGGGGAGACCCAGTACTTC. Residues: CASSLAGETQYF.

V is TRBV6-1 and J is TRBJ1-1; D remains ambiguous. This CDR3 has 14 residues. Trimming took 2 bases from V and 2 from J, leaving 9 bases between them. From germline, CDR1 is MNHNS and CDR2 SASEGT. The CDR3 region has the DNA TGTGCCAGCAGTGAAAATAATGTAAACACTGAAGCTTTCTTT. Protein product: CASSENNVNTEAFF.

V is TRBV7-3 and J is TRBJ2-5; D not resolved. Per the germline V gene, CDR1 is SGHTA and CDR2 is FQGTGA. The CDR3 extends over 12 amino acids. V shed 7 bases and J shed 2 bases, with 8 bases lying between them. CDR3 loop: CASILSQETQYF. CDR3 in DNA: TGTGCCAGCATCCTCAGTCAAGAGACCCAGTACTTC.